This T cell receptor beta chain was sequenced in a study of PD-L1 blockade in urothelial cancer. This sample's time point: pretreatment peripheral blood. The V gene's germline CDR1 is SEHNR and CDR2 FQNEAQ (reference sequence). Trimming pared 1 base from V and 2 bases from J, leaving 8 bases between. The CDR3 is 15 residues long. Assay: immunoSEQ multiplex PCR; the TCRdb copy retains only in-frame clones and omits some. The top ten clones hold roughly 2.9% of a sample with some 120,000 clones, less than 85% of them seen once. V is TRBV7-9 and J is TRBJ1-4; the D is unclear. This receptor was identified in a man aged 45-65 years with urothelial cancer. The material was PBMCs, obtained around atezolizumab (anti-PD-L1) treatment. CDR3 region: CASSLGGETNEKLFF. In DNA, the CDR3 is TGTGCCAGCAGCTTAGGTGGGGAGACTAATGAAAAACTGTTTTTT.